This TCR beta chain emerged from a study of post-analysis software for immune sequencing data. Findings of the study overall: Samples from a shared batch, those prepared together, strongly co-clustered by F measure. The five TRBV segments detected at higher frequency in patients than in controls included TRBV5-6, TRBV5-1 and TRBV20-1. Significantly decreased normalized Chao1 diversity was recorded for multiple sclerosis patients relative to controls.

Presence of unique molecular identifiers characterized the TCR beta cDNA libraries. One entry per CDR3 protein results from TCRdb running MiXCR on the PCR reads. The table records roughly 400,000 distinct CDR3 sequences, approximately 38% of them present only once. CDR1 is DFQATT and CDR2 is SNEGSKA in the germline V gene (reference sequence). The CDR3 consists of 14 residues. Losses at the gene ends were 0 bases for V and 2 bases for J; bases not matched to a gene: 0. This clonotype was counted only a few times. What it binds is unknown. The genes are TRBV20-1 and TRBJ2-7; 11 nucleotides align to TRBD2. Input material: blood. This sequence was found in a girl aged 2 to 9 with multiple sclerosis. For the CDR3, the DNA is TGCAGTGCTAGAGATAGCGGGAGGGCCTACGAGCAGTACTTC. As protein: CSARDSGRAYEQYF.